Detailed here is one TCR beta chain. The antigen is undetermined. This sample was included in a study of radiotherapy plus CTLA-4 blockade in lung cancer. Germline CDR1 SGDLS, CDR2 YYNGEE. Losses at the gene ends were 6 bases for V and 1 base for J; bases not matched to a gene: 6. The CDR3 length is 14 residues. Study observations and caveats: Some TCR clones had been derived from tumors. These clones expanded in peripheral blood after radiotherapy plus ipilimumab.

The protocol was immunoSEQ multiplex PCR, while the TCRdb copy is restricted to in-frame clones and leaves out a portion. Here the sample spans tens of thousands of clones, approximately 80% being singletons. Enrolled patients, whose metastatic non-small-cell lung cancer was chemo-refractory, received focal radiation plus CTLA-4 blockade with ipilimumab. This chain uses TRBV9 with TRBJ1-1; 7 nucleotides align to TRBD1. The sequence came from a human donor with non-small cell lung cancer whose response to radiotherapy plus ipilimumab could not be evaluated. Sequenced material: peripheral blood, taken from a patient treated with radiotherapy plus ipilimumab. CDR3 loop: CASTLGTANTEAFF. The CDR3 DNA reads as TGTGCCAGCACCCTCGGGACAGCGAACACTGAAGCTTTCTTT.